Following are 32 T cell receptor beta chains from one sample sequenced in a study of blood T cell repertoires in COVID-19. Assay: immunoSEQ multiplex PCR; the TCRdb copy retains only in-frame clones and omits some. The sample holds 250,000 to 300,000 clones, approximately 88% seen once. The sequenced material came from peripheral blood. The receptor source for this set is a woman aged 25-40 years with acute or convalescent COVID-19.

The sample holds one count of this clone. The chain employs TRBV9 and TRBJ1-4; 7 nucleotides line up with TRBD1. The CDR3 is 15 amino acids. J was trimmed by 5 bases and V by 0 bases; bases with no gene match: 4. CDR1 and CDR2 from the germline V gene are SGDLS and YYNGEE. The CDR3 protein is CASSVAGQINEKLFF. In nucleotides, the CDR3 is TGTGCCAGCAGCGTAGCGGGACAGATAAATGAAAAACTGTTTTTT.

The J gene is TRBJ2-3, the V gene TRBV10-3, with D unresolved. The length of the CDR3 is 12 residues. The V gene's germline CDR1 is ENHRY and CDR2 SYGVKD. Trimming took 10 bases from V and 1 from J, leaving 9 bases between them. DNA of the CDR3: TGTGCCACCAGACTCGGCACAGATACGCAGTATTTT. It codes for CATRLGTDTQYF.

This chain links TRBV19 with TRBJ1-5; D possibly corresponds to TRBD1 (5 bases). The CDR3 spans 17 residues. V lost 5 bases and J lost 1, with 18 bases in between. Germline V gene sequence: CDR1 LNHDA, CDR2 SQIVND (reference sequence). CDR3 DNA: TGTGCCAGTAGTCTTCTAGGAGGGGTGGCGAGCAATCAGCCCCAGCATTTT. This translates into CASSLLGGVASNQPQHF.

The chain couples TRBV24-1 to TRBJ2-3; 7 bases agree with TRBD1. V trimming: 4 bases; J trimming: 3 bases; junction bases outside the gene matches: 9. Germline values: CDR1 KGHDR, CDR2 SFDVKD. The CDR3 loop spans 16 amino acids. CDR3 nucleotide sequence: TGTGCCACCAGTGACCGCCGGGACAGCGGAACAGATACGCAGTATTTT. Amino acid sequence: CATSDRRDSGTDTQYF.

The chain employs TRBV6-5 and TRBJ2-7; 9 nucleotides line up with TRBD2. The germline V gene has CDR1 MNHEY and CDR2 SVGAGI. The CDR3 has 14 amino acids. The V segment lost 6 bases and the J segment 10 bases; nucleotides outside the gene matches: 13. As DNA, the CDR3 is TGTGCCAGCAGCTTGGGCGGGAGGGCCCCCCATCAGTACTTC. Protein sequence: CASSLGGRAPHQYF.

The chain has TRBV19 and TRBJ1-2, with D possibly matching TRBD1 (5 bases). Looked up from germline, CDR1 is LNHDA and CDR2 is SQIVND (reference sequence). With 3 bases removed from V and 4 bases from J, the gap between germline ends came to 9 bases. CDR3 length equals 13 residues. CDR3 in DNA: TGTGCCAGTAGTATTCAGGGAAGCTATGGCTACACCTTC. Translation gives CASSIQGSYGYTF.

The chain joins TRBV29-1 to TRBJ2-7, with D perhaps matching TRBD1 (5 bases). Germline loops: CDR1 SQVTM, CDR2 ANQGSEA. The CDR3 runs to 12 residues. The germline V and J ends were trimmed by 3 bases and 9 bases, with 15 bases remaining between them. Written as DNA, the CDR3 is TGCAGCGTTGAGACGACAGACCTCGGGCAGTACTTC. This sequence encodes CSVETTDLGQYF.

This rearrangement joins TRBV18 to TRBJ2-3; TRBD2 matches 11 bases. J gave up 3 bases and V 3 bases, and 2 bases lay outside the gene matches. In germline, CDR1 is KGHSH, CDR2 LQKENI. This CDR3 region has 15 residues. The CDR3: CASSPTSGSTDTQYF. Here the CDR3 DNA reads TGTGCCAGCTCACCTACTAGCGGGAGTACAGATACGCAGTATTTT.

The chain joins TRBV5-4 to TRBJ2-3; 11 nucleotides line up with TRBD2. The trim removed 4 bases at V and 6 bases at J, leaving 10 bases unmatched. In germline, CDR1 is SGHNT, CDR2 YYREEE (reference sequence). This CDR3 region has 16 residues. CDR3 region: CASSQRLAGLLDTQYF. CDR3 DNA: TGTGCCAGCAGCCAACGACTAGCGGGACTTCTGGATACGCAGTATTTT.

This clone was recorded once. This chain connects TRBV27 to TRBJ1-5; 7 bases align to TRBD1. The CDR3 is 13 amino acids. Looked up from germline, CDR1 is MNHEY and CDR2 is SMNVEV (reference sequence). J was trimmed by 3 bases and V by 6 bases; bases with no gene match: 2. The CDR3 nucleotides are TGTGCCAGCAGCGACAGGGCCAATCAGCCCCAGCATTTT. Protein: CASSDRANQPQHF.

The chain has TRBV19 and TRBJ2-5; 7 bases match TRBD2. Trimming at V came to 0 bases and at J to 5 bases, leaving 12 bases not matched to a gene. Germline V CDR1 and CDR2: LNHDA, SQIVND (reference sequence). This CDR3 contains 17 residues. The CDR3 protein is CASSIDGGGLGLETQYF. The CDR3, as DNA: TGTGCCAGTAGTATAGACGGGGGAGGACTAGGGCTGGAGACCCAGTACTTC.

There are a few counts of this clone. This chain uses TRBV5-1 with TRBJ1-3; D gene ambiguous. This CDR3 has 15 residues. V dropped 1 base and J dropped 1 base, with 9 bases sitting between them. From germline, CDR1 is SGHRS and CDR2 YFSETQ. The CDR3 region has the DNA TGCGCCAGCAGCTTGACCGGGAATTCTGGAAACACCATATATTTT. Translation: CASSLTGNSGNTIYF.

This chain joins TRBV7-2 and TRBJ1-2, with D possibly TRBD1 on 6 matching bases. V was shortened by 6 bases and J by 7 bases, with 18 bases between the two germline ends. CDR1 and CDR2 (germline): SGHTA, FQGNSA. CDR3 length: 14 residues. The CDR3 bases are TGTGCCAGCAGACAGGGTGCAGGACTTCTTGGCTACACCTTC. Amino acid sequence: CASRQGAGLLGYTF.

This chain links TRBV3-1 (or the pseudogene TRBV3-2) with TRBJ2-5, with D possibly matching TRBD1 (6 bases). V lost 4 bases and J lost 1, with 10 bases in between. The CDR3 extends over 14 amino acids. CDR1 LGHDT and CDR2 YNNKEL come from the germline V gene (reference sequence). CDR3 loop: CASSLQGAQETQYF. The CDR3 coding sequence is TGTGCCAGCAGCCTACAGGGAGCCCAAGAGACCCAGTACTTC.

V gene TRBV19 combines with J gene TRBJ1-5, with D perhaps matching TRBD1 (6 bases). There are 14 residues in the CDR3. V was cut by 7 bases and J by 0 bases, with 10 bases left in between. Germline loops: CDR1 LNHDA, CDR2 SQIVND (reference sequence). The CDR3 here is CASKQGNSNQPQHF. The DNA for the CDR3 is TGTGCCAGTAAACAGGGAAATAGCAATCAGCCCCAGCATTTT. Full variable domain (outside the CDR3, taken from reference TRBV19 and TRBJ1-5): DGGITQSPKYLFRKEGQNVTLSCEQNLNHDAMYWYRQDPGQGLRLIYYSQIVNDFQKGDIAEGYSVSREKKESFPLTVTSAQKNPTAFYLCASKQGNSNQPQHFGDGTRLSIL.

The rearrangement uses TRBV19 and TRBJ2-7, with TRBD2 identical over 7 bases. The CDR3 runs to 12 residues. Germline CDR1 reads LNHDA; CDR2 reads SQIVND (reference sequence). With V trimmed by 4 bases and J by 5 bases, 2 bases remained unmatched. CDR3 amino acids: CASSRGGNEQYF. The CDR3 DNA sequence: TGTGCCAGTAGTAGGGGGGGGAACGAGCAGTACTTC.

The rearrangement uses TRBV30 and TRBJ2-7, with D possibly TRBD2 on 6 matching bases. CDR3 size: 14 residues. Per the germline V gene, CDR1 is GTSNPN and CDR2 is SVGIG (reference sequence). Trimming took 2 bases from V and 6 from J, leaving 17 bases between them. For the CDR3, the DNA is TGTGCCTGGAGTTCGGGACTTGGCGCCCGCGAGCAGTACTTC. This translates into CAWSSGLGAREQYF.

This sequence joins TRBV9 and TRBJ1-1, with 12 bases fitting TRBD1. CDR1 and CDR2 (germline): SGDLS, YYNGEE. This CDR3 contains 17 residues. With 4 bases clipped from V and 0 bases from J, the junction kept 7 bases outside the gene matches. CDR3 nucleotide sequence: TGTGCCAGCAGCTATTCGGGACAGGGGGCAATGAACACTGAAGCTTTCTTT. Its protein is CASSYSGQGAMNTEAFF.

The chain couples TRBV9 to TRBJ1-2, with D possibly TRBD1 on 5 matching bases. V was clipped by 3 bases and J by 2 bases, with 14 bases between them. The CDR3 contains 15 residues. Germline V lookup: CDR1 SGDLS, CDR2 YYNGEE. Written as DNA, the CDR3 is TGTGCCAGCAGCGCACGTGGGGCCTCCAACTATGGCTACACCTTC. It yields the protein CASSARGASNYGYTF. Supplemented by reference TRBV9 and TRBJ1-2, the full variable domain reads DSGVTQTPKHLITATGQRVTLRCSPRSGDLSVYWYQQSLDQGLQFLIQYYNGEERAKGNILERFSAQQFPDLHSELNLSSLELGDSALYFCASSARGASNYGYTFGSGTRLTVV.

The rearrangement joins TRBV28 to TRBJ1-2; no definite D call. CDR1 is MDHEN and CDR2 is SYDVKM in the germline V gene. CDR3 length equals 12 residues. Between the trimmed V and J ends, which lost 8 bases and 8 bases, there was a span of 15 bases. The CDR3 DNA sequence: TGTGCCAGCCGAGATCAGGCAGGCGGCTACACCTTC. Amino acids: CASRDQAGGYTF.

V usage is TRBV15 and J usage is TRBJ2-1; 8 bases agree with TRBD2. Germline V gene data show CDR1 as LNHNV and CDR2 as YYDKDF (reference sequence). This CDR3 has 16 residues. V was pared by 6 bases and J by 4 bases, with 11 bases of the junction left unmatched. DNA of the CDR3: TGTGCCACCAGGGGCTCATCCGGGAGGGAATACAATGAGCAGTTCTTC. This codes for CATRGSSGREYNEQFF. Supplemented by reference TRBV15 and TRBJ2-1, the full variable domain reads DAMVIQNPRYQVTQFGKPVTLSCSQTLNHNVMYWYQQKSSQAPKLLFHYYDKDFNNEADTPDNFQSRRPNTSFCFLDIRSPGLGDTAMYLCATRGSSGREYNEQFFGPGTRLTVL.

This chain connects TRBV6-2 or TRBV6-3 to TRBJ2-7; a possible D gene is TRBD2 (6 bases). The germline V and J ends were trimmed by 2 bases and 6 bases, with 14 bases remaining between them. Germline V gene data show CDR1 as MNHEY and CDR2 as SVGEGT. This CDR3 has 14 residues. The CDR3 loop is CASSYVSGSSEQYF. The CDR3 coding sequence is TGTGCCAGCAGTTACGTTTCCGGGAGTAGCGAGCAGTACTTC.

This chain links TRBV6-5 with TRBJ2-1; possibly TRBD2 for D (5 bases). The CDR3 runs 13 residues. With 6 bases removed from V and 4 bases from J, the gap between germline ends came to 10 bases. Germline-derived CDR1 and CDR2 are MNHEY and SVGAGI. CDR3 nucleotide sequence: TGTGCCAGCAGGGGGTGGGAGTACAATGAGCAGTTCTTC. This codes for CASRGWEYNEQFF.

This clone was detected only once. V gene TRBV5-1 combines with J gene TRBJ1-1; 7 bases map to TRBD1. The CDR3 totals 16 residues. Germline CDR1 SGHRS, CDR2 YFSETQ. The V segment lost 4 bases and the J segment 3 bases; nucleotides outside the gene matches: 12. Here the CDR3 reads CASSAGGTAFDTEAFF. The CDR3 nucleotides read TGCGCCAGCAGCGCTGGAGGGACAGCCTTTGACACTGAAGCTTTCTTT.

The V and J genes are TRBV9 and TRBJ1-1; 8 nucleotides agree with TRBD1. J lost 0 bases, V lost 5 bases, and 3 bases had no gene match. The CDR3 loop spans 14 amino acids. Germline CDR1 and CDR2: SGDLS and YYNGEE. CDR3 in amino acids: CASSETGVNTEAFF. CDR3 bases: TGTGCCAGCAGTGAGACAGGGGTGAACACTGAAGCTTTCTTT. The full variable domain, with the rest looked up from reference TRBV9 and TRBJ1-1, is DSGVTQTPKHLITATGQRVTLRCSPRSGDLSVYWYQQSLDQGLQFLIQYYNGEERAKGNILERFSAQQFPDLHSELNLSSLELGDSALYFCASSETGVNTEAFFGQGTRLTVV.

This clone has just one count. This chain connects TRBV27 to TRBJ2-2; D unresolved. V was clipped by 2 bases and J by 4 bases, with 5 bases between them. The CDR3 is 13 amino acids. Germline V gene data show CDR1 as MNHEY and CDR2 as SMNVEV (reference sequence). CDR3 sequence reads: CASSLPSTGELFF. Here the CDR3 DNA reads TGTGCCAGCAGTTTACCGTCCACCGGGGAGCTGTTTTTT.

The V call is TRBV30, the J call TRBJ2-3, with 7 bases identical to TRBD2. Germline V gives CDR1 GTSNPN, CDR2 SVGIG (reference sequence). V lost 5 bases, J lost 7 bases, and 18 bases stayed unmatched. The CDR3 is 16 amino acids. DNA of the CDR3: TGTGCCTGGGGCGGGGGTTCCGCAGCAGACACGAATACGCAGTATTTT. Protein product: CAWGGGSAADTNTQYF.

V and J are TRBV12-3 or TRBV12-4 and TRBJ2-1, with D perhaps TRBD1 (6 bases). This CDR3 is 13 amino acids long. The germline V and J ends were trimmed by 6 bases and 3 bases, with 9 bases remaining between them. The CDR3 nucleotides read TGTGCCAGCAGAACACAGGGCTACAATGAGCAGTTCTTC. Translating it yields CASRTQGYNEQFF.

The chain recombines TRBV6-5 with TRBJ1-5; D is uncertain. The CDR3 has 14 residues. The V gene's germline CDR1 is MNHEY and CDR2 SVGAGI. Trimming took off 0 bases at V and 9 bases at J, with 12 bases between the two ends. In DNA form, the CDR3 reads TGTGCCAGCAGTTACTCGAGTAGCTCGATGCCCCAGCATTTT. This codes for CASSYSSSSMPQHF.

This sequence joins TRBV19 and TRBJ1-5; possible D gene TRBD1, 5 bases. This CDR3 comprises 21 residues. V was shortened by 1 base and J by 0 bases, with 25 bases between the two germline ends. Germline values: CDR1 LNHDA, CDR2 SQIVND (reference sequence). The CDR3 reads CASSIAPVTGGTFFSNQPQHF. CDR3 in DNA: TGTGCCAGTAGTATAGCCCCCGTTACAGGTGGAACCTTTTTTAGCAATCAGCCCCAGCATTTT.

This chain uses TRBV29-1 with TRBJ1-4; 10 nucleotides match TRBD1. Looked up from germline, CDR1 is SQVTM and CDR2 is ANQGSEA. The V gene end was trimmed by 7 bases and the J gene end by 10 bases; junction bases not matched to a gene: 6. The CDR3 contains 12 residues. The CDR3 spells CSAGQGLGKLFF. The CDR3, as DNA: TGCAGCGCGGGACAGGGGTTGGGAAAACTGTTTTTT.

In its sample, this clone was seen a few times. V usage is TRBV19 and J usage is TRBJ2-2; D unclear. The V and J ends lost 1 base and 4 bases respectively, with 7 bases between them. Germline values: CDR1 LNHDA, CDR2 SQIVND (reference sequence). The CDR3 runs to 14 residues. The CDR3 DNA is TGTGCCAGTAGTATAGGCCAGTTCACCGGGGAGCTGTTTTTT. It yields the protein CASSIGQFTGELFF. The whole variable domain, remainder taken from reference TRBV19 and TRBJ2-2, is DGGITQSPKYLFRKEGQNVTLSCEQNLNHDAMYWYRQDPGQGLRLIYYSQIVNDFQKGDIAEGYSVSREKKESFPLTVTSAQKNPTAFYLCASSIGQFTGELFFGEGSRLTVL.